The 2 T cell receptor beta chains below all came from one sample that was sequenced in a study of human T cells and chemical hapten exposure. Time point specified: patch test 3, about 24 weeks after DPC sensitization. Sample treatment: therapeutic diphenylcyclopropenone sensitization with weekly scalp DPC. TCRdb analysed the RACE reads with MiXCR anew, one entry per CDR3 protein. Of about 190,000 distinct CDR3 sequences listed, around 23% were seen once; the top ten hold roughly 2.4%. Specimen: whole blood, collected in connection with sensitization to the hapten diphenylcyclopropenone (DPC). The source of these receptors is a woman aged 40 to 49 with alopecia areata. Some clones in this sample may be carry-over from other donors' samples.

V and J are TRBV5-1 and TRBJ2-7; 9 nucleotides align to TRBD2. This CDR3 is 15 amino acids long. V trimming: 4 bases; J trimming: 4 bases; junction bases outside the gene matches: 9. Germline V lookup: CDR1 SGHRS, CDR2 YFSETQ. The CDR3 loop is CASSLLAGEGYEQYF. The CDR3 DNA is TGCGCCAGCAGCCTGTTAGCGGGAGAAGGGTACGAGCAGTACTTC.

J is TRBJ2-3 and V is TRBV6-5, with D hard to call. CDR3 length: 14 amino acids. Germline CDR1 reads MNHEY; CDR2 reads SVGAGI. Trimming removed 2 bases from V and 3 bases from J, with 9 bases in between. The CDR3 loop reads CASSYVVGTDTQYF. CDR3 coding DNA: TGTGCCAGCAGTTACGTAGTCGGGACAGATACGCAGTATTTT.